This is a list of T cell receptor beta chains from one sample in a study of TIL therapy for anti-PD-1-resistant metastatic lung cancer. Profiling relied on immunoSEQ multiplex PCR, and the TCRdb table lists in-frame clones only, not all of them. The sample includes 45,000 to 60,000 clones, approximately 70% of them seen just once. The sequences come from tumor tissue, collected at baseline. These receptors were collected from a person between 25 and 80 years old with non-small cell lung cancer. CDR3s include the opening cysteine and the closing phenylalanine or tryptophan. A D gene is named only where the DNA matches it firmly. Rows give clone size only sometimes, using once, few, many, or a class for an expanded clone.

15	TRBD2	TRBV29-1	-	TRBJ2-1	TGCAGCGTTGGTTCTGCGGGAGGCTCCTACAATGAGCAGTTCTTC	CSVGSAGGSYNEQFF
16	-	TRBV9	-	TRBJ2-6	TGTGCCAGCAGCCCAACTCAGGGGTCTGGGGCCAACGTCCTGACTTTC	CASSPTQGSGANVLTF
13	-	TRBV28	-	TRBJ1-5	TGTGCCAGCGCCCAGGGTGGCAATCAGCCCCAGCATTTT	CASAQGGNQPQHF
14	TRBD1	TRBV29-1	-	TRBJ2-1	TGCAGCGTGGGACAGGGGTCCTTTTACAATGAGCAGTTCTTC	CSVGQGSFYNEQFF
14	-	TRBV5-1	-	TRBJ1-5	TGCGCCAGCAGCCCCGGGACCTCCAATCAGCCCCAGCATTTT	CASSPGTSNQPQHF
15	-	TRBV7-9	-	TRBJ1-1	TGTGCCAGCGGGAAGATAACAGGAATGAACACTGAAGCTTTCTTT	CASGKITGMNTEAFF
15	TRBD2	TRBV6-5	few	TRBJ2-3	TGTGCCAGCAGTCGACTAGCGGGAGAACGAAATACGCAGTATTTT	CASSRLAGERNTQYF
15	TRBD2	TRBV28	-	TRBJ2-5	TGTGCCAGCAGTTTGCCTAGCGGGATTTCGGAGACCCAGTACTTC	CASSLPSGISETQYF
14	-	TRBV6-4	few	TRBJ2-3	TGTGCCAGCAGTGCCCAGGGGTCCACAGATACGCAGTATTTT	CASSAQGSTDTQYF
17	TRBD1	TRBV7-9	-	TRBJ1-3	TGTGCCAGCAGCCAAACGGACAGGGTTACTTCTGGAAACACCATATATTTT	CASSQTDRVTSGNTIYF
14	TRBD1	TRBV5-6	few	TRBJ1-2	TGTGCCAGCACCGAGACAGGGAGGGACTATGGCTACACCTTC	CASTETGRDYGYTF
15	-	TRBV30	few	TRBJ2-1	TGTGCCTGGAGTGTGGGGGACCACTTCTACAATGAGCAGTTCTTC	CAWSVGDHFYNEQFF
14	-	TRBV30	-	TRBJ1-1	TGTGCCTGGAGTGGAGACAGCCTAATCCTGAAAGCTTTCTTT	CAWSGDSLILKAFF
17	TRBD2	TRBV27	-	TRBJ2-3	TGTGCCAGCACAGGACTAGCGGGAGGTACTAGCACAGATACGCAGTATTTT	CASTGLAGGTSTDTQYF
15	-	TRBV12-5	-	TRBJ2-7	TGTGCTAGTGGTTTGGTACGTTCAGAGGGGGGCGAGCAGTACTTC	CASGLVRSEGGEQYF
16	-	TRBV7-2	-	TRBJ1-3	TGTGCCAGCAGCCCTCTTGGACGGACCTCTGGAAACACCATATATTTT	CASSPLGRTSGNTIYF
16	-	TRBV5-1	-	TRBJ2-2	TGCGCCAGCAGCTTGGGCGGGCAGGGAAACACCGGGGAGCTGTTTTTT	CASSLGGQGNTGELFF
13	-	TRBV6-6	-	TRBJ1-5	TGTGCCAGCAGTTACGATCGTCGGCAGCCCCAGCATTTT	CASSYDRRQPQHF
15	-	TRBV7-2	-	TRBJ2-1	TGTGCCACCCAGCTTATGAGGACTAATTACAATGAGCAGTTCTTC	CATQLMRTNYNEQFF
17	TRBD1	TRBV4-2	once	TRBJ2-3	TGTGCCAGCAGCCAAGTCGGGGGGGGACAGGGGATGGATACGCAGTATTTT	CASSQVGGGQGMDTQYF
15	TRBD1	TRBV6-6	-	TRBJ1-2	TGTGCCAGCAGTTACCCACAGGGGGCAGAGTATGGCTACACCTTC	CASSYPQGAEYGYTF
14	-	TRBV5-4	-	TRBJ2-6	TGTGCCAGCAGCCCAAGCTCTGGGGCCAACGTCCTGACTTTC	CASSPSSGANVLTF
13	TRBD1	TRBV19	many	TRBJ1-2	TGTGCCAGTAACCCGGACAGGGGCTATGGCTACACCTTC	CASNPDRGYGYTF
14	TRBD1	TRBV7-9	once	TRBJ2-5	TGTGCCAGCAGCTTACGACAGGGACAAGAGACCCAGTACTTC	CASSLRQGQETQYF
15	TRBD1	TRBV19	-	TRBJ2-3	TGTGCCAGTGTCGTCGGGACAGGGGTTTCAGATACGCAGTATTTT	CASVVGTGVSDTQYF
16	TRBD1	TRBV5-1	-	TRBJ2-1	TGCGCCAGCAGCTTGGGGACAGGGGTCCCTTACAATGAGCAGTTCTTC	CASSLGTGVPYNEQFF
16	TRBD1	TRBV19	-	TRBJ1-1	TGTGCCAGTAAGCGGAGACCGAGACAGGGGTATACTGAAGCTTTCTTT	CASKRRPRQGYTEAFF
17	TRBD1	TRBV19	-	TRBJ1-1	TGTGCCAGTATTCGGGGACAGGGGGTGTTCACGAACACTGAAGCTTTCTTT	CASIRGQGVFTNTEAFF
13	-	TRBV29-1	few	TRBJ2-5	TGCAGCGTTGCTAGGACTAGGGGGGAGACCCAGTACTTC	CSVARTRGETQYF
12	-	TRBV18	-	TRBJ2-7	TGTGCCAGCTCACCTCGGGCCACCGAGCAGTACTTC	CASSPRATEQYF
15	-	TRBV29-1	-	TRBJ2-7	TGCAGCGTTGGATCATCGGGAGCCCCGGTCTACGAGCAGTACTTC	CSVGSSGAPVYEQYF
14	TRBD1	TRBV2	few	TRBJ1-6	TGTGCCAGGGGACAGGGGGGAAGTAATTCACCCCTCCACTTT	CARGQGGSNSPLHF
16	TRBD1	TRBV4-1	-	TRBJ1-4	TGCGCCAGCAGCCACGGGACAGGGAGGACTAATGAAAAACTGTTTTTT	CASSHGTGRTNEKLFF
15	-	TRBV23-1	-	TRBJ1-6	TGCGCCGCTCCCCCTCTCGGGACCGAGGATTCACCCCTCCACTTT	CAAPPLGTEDSPLHF
14	TRBD2	TRBV28	-	TRBJ2-7	TGTGCCAGCACCCTAGCGGGGGGCGGCTACGAGCAGTACTTC	CASTLAGGGYEQYF